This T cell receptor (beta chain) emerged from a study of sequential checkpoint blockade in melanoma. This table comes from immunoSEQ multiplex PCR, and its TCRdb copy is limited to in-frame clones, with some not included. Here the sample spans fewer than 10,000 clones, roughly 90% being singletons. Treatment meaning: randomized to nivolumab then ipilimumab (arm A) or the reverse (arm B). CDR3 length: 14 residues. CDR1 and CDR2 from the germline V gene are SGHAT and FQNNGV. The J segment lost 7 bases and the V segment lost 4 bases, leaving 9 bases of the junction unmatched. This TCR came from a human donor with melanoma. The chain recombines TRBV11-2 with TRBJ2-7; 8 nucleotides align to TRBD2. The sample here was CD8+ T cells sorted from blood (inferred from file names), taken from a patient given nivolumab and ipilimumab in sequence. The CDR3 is CASSSLAGLWEQYF. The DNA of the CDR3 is TGTGCCAGCAGCTCCCTAGCGGGCTTGTGGGAGCAGTACTTC.